The sequence of this T cell receptor (beta chain) was determined in a study of cytomegalovirus exposure and HLA in healthy donors. The germline V and J ends were trimmed by 3 bases and 1 base, with 18 bases remaining between them. CDR3 size: 17 residues. Germline V CDR1 and CDR2: WNHNN, SYGVQD (reference sequence). This clone appeared once. Its antigen is not known. General study results and limits: Later work associated approximately 17,000 TCR beta sequences with HLA alleles at 0.05 false discovery rate. It is likely that the observed cluster of highly shared sequence variants was a sequencing artifact. In an earlier analysis, in roughly 600 donors, most V segments appeared productive either ~90% or ~30% of the time.

It was with 60 Vbeta and 13 Jbeta primers that the PCR ran. The assay was immunoSEQ multiplex PCR, and TCRdb's table has in-frame clones only and misses some. The sample contains about 190,000 clones, 80% of which appear only once. The origin of this receptor is a boy younger than 18 in good health and CMV-seronegative. V usage is TRBV10-1 and J usage is TRBJ1-1; D is perhaps TRBD1 (6 bases). Sequenced: PBMCs. CDR3: CASSESGAGVSNTEAFF. The CDR3 DNA follows: TGCGCCAGCAGTGAAAGCGGGGCAGGGGTTTCGAACACTGAAGCTTTCTTT.